The 13 T cell receptor beta chains presented below share a single source sample, sequenced in a study of PD-1 blockade in classical Hodgkin lymphoma (dated by TCRdb to 2018 to 2020). The intended sense of this specimen's time point label: cycle 4 day 1 (C4D1), after more than five weeks of nivolumab. Every trial patient had relapsed following autologous stem cell transplantation, and prior brentuximab vedotin exposure was what differed among cohorts A, B and C. Library generation was performed with the immunoSEQ multiplex PCR assay. In TCRdb, the immuneACCESS table is reduced to in-frame sequences with V and J assigned. These tables do not hold every clone; where another copy was compared, an unresolved V gene accounts for under half, and the others remain unexplained. This sample lists 90,000 to 140,000 clones; around 90% were detected once. 15% to 20% of the sample is held by the ten biggest clonotypes.

The material sequenced was peripheral blood mononuclear cells (PBMCs), taken before the fourth cycle of nivolumab. Source of these receptors: a human donor with classical Hodgkin lymphoma.

V gene TRBV7-9 combines with J gene TRBJ2-1; 10 nucleotides match TRBD2. This CDR3 is 15 amino acids long. J was trimmed by 8 bases and V by 1 base; bases with no gene match: 5. Germline V gene data show CDR1 as SEHNR and CDR2 as FQNEAQ (reference sequence). In DNA form, the CDR3 reads TGTGCCAGCAGCTTAGAAGCGGGAGGGGATTATGAGCAGTTCTTC. Protein: CASSLEAGGDYEQFF.

V and J are TRBV27 and TRBJ2-1; 15 positions agree with TRBD2. The germline gives CDR1 MNHEY, CDR2 SMNVEV (reference sequence). The V segment lost 2 bases and the J segment 10 bases; nucleotides outside the gene matches: 3. The CDR3 totals 15 residues. CDR3: CASSLGLAGGREQFF. In DNA, the CDR3 is TGTGCCAGCAGTTTAGGACTAGCGGGAGGGCGAGAGCAGTTCTTC.

The chain is built from TRBV6-1 and TRBJ1-5; a weak D match, TRBD1 (6 bases). Per germline, CDR1 MNHNS and CDR2 SASEGT. This CDR3 spans 15 amino acids. V lost 11 bases to trimming and J lost 0 bases, with 17 bases between them. The CDR3 sequence: CAGGDGQYSNQPQHF. The CDR3 DNA reads TGTGCCGGCGGAGATGGACAGTATAGCAATCAGCCCCAGCATTTT.

The CDR3, as DNA: TGTGCCAGCAGCCGGGACCGAGGGCCTGGAAACACCATATATTTT. Translation: CASSRDRGPGNTIYF. This chain links TRBV7-2 with TRBJ1-3; TRBD1 might be the D (5 bases). Germline lookup yields CDR1 SGHTA and CDR2 FQGNSA. Trimming stripped 5 bases from V and 2 bases from J, with 13 bases between. CDR3 length: 15 amino acids. Using reference TRBV7-2 and TRBJ1-3 for the parts outside the CDR3, the full variable domain is GAGVSQSPSNKVTEKGKDVELRCDPISGHTALYWYRQSLGQGLEFLIYFQGNSAPDKSGLPSDRFSAERTGGSVSTLTIQRTQQEDSAVYLCASSRDRGPGNTIYFGEGSWLTVV.

V and J are TRBV6-6 and TRBJ1-1; D remains ambiguous. This CDR3 has 13 residues. CDR1 is MNHNY and CDR2 is SVGAGI in the germline V gene (reference sequence). V lost 7 bases and J lost 1, with 10 bases in between. CDR3 sequence (DNA): TGTGCCAGCACCTTACAGAGGAACACTGAAGCTTTCTTT. Translation: CASTLQRNTEAFF.

The rearrangement uses TRBV4-1 and TRBJ1-5; a possible D gene is TRBD1 (5 bases). CDR1 and CDR2 (germline): MGHRA, YSYEKL. The length of the CDR3 is 14 residues. V lost 1 base, J lost 4 bases, and 8 bases lay in between. The CDR3 region is CASSQVRGNQPQHF. The CDR3 DNA reads as TGCGCCAGCAGCCAAGTACGGGGGAATCAGCCCCAGCATTTT.

V is TRBV6-5 and J is TRBJ2-1; maybe TRBD2 (6 bases). CDR1 MNHEY and CDR2 SVGAGI come from the germline V gene. The CDR3 has 12 amino acids. V was shortened by 6 bases and J by 9 bases, with 12 bases between the two germline ends. DNA for the CDR3: TGTGCCAGCAGGCCGATTAGCGGTGAGCAGTTCTTC. Translating gives CASRPISGEQFF.

The J gene is TRBJ2-2, the V gene TRBV2; 10 nucleotides line up with TRBD1. The germline V gene encodes CDR1 SNHLY and CDR2 FYNNEI. CDR3 length: 17 amino acids. V shed 6 bases and J 1 base; nucleotides not matched to a gene: 8. The CDR3 bases are TGTGCCAGCAGCGCCCCCGGGACAGGGGAGAACACCGGGGAGCTGTTTTTT. Amino acid sequence: CASSAPGTGENTGELFF. Looking up the rest from reference TRBV2 and TRBJ2-2 gives the full variable domain: EPEVTQTPSHQVTQMGQEVILRCVPISNHLYFYWYRQILGQKVEFLVSFYNNEISEKSEIFDDQFSVERPDGSNFTLKIRSTKLEDSAMYFCASSAPGTGENTGELFFGEGSRLTVL.

This clone was counted a few times. The CDR3 DNA is TGTGTCAGGACCGTGGGACAGAGCAATCAGCCCCAGCATTTT. This codes for CVRTVGQSNQPQHF. The chain is built from TRBV7-5 and TRBJ1-5; TRBD1, the D gene given by the table, was not confirmed from the DNA. TRBV7-5 is assigned pseudogene status. The CDR3 contains 14 residues.

The chain carries TRBV10-3 and TRBJ1-1; no firm D call. The CDR3 contains 13 residues. Germline V CDR1 and CDR2: ENHRY, SYGVKD. Trimming removed 4 bases from V and 3 bases from J, with 9 bases in between. The CDR3 sequence: CAISGEPDTEAFF. The CDR3 DNA reads TGTGCCATCAGTGGGGAACCAGACACTGAAGCTTTCTTT.

The chain has TRBV29-1 and TRBJ2-7, with TRBD1 matching over 9 bases. V lost 1 base, J lost 4 bases, and 11 bases stayed unmatched. CDR1 and CDR2 (germline): SQVTM, ANQGSEA. The CDR3 consists of 16 residues. The chain's CDR3 is CSVEAGTGGIKYEQYF. CDR3 coding DNA: TGCAGCGTTGAAGCGGGCACAGGGGGCATCAAGTACGAGCAGTACTTC.

This sequence joins TRBV6-5 and TRBJ1-1; D not resolved. Germline V gene lookup returns CDR1 MNHEY and CDR2 SVGAGI. The CDR3 is made up of 13 amino acids. Trimming removed 0 bases at V and 1 base at J, with 3 bases between. CDR3 coding DNA: TGTGCCAGCAGTTACTCGGCGAACACTGAAGCTTTCTTT. Amino acid sequence: CASSYSANTEAFF.

Only one count was recorded for this clone. J is TRBJ2-7 and V is TRBV14, with 7 positions matching TRBD2. The CDR3 has 15 residues. Germline CDR1 SGHDN, CDR2 FVKESK. Trimming at V came to 5 bases and at J to 2 bases, leaving 9 bases not matched to a gene. As DNA, the CDR3 is TGTGCCAGCAGCTTGCGGGGAGGGCAAACCTACGAGCAGTACTTC. It yields the protein CASSLRGGQTYEQYF.